Below, 12 T cell receptor delta chains from the same sample are listed, as sequenced in a study of gamma-delta chains in newborns, infants, children. TCRdb reprocessed the reads using CATT. Of about 3,800 delta-chain clones listed, more than 4% are singletons. Specimen: blood. The origin of the receptors is a child who was a newborn, infant or young child, either healthy, febrile or measles-vaccinated (not recorded which).

In this sample, this clone turned up a few times. The protein held in TCRdb is that of a much larger clone and does not match this DNA's translation at residue 5, likely because of a read error; the protein shown is translated from the DNA. The chain has TRDV2 and TRDJ1; 9 nucleotides align to TRDD3. The V gene end was trimmed by 3 bases and the J gene end by 4 bases; junction bases not matched to a gene: 11. Germline lookup yields CDR1 GEAIGNYY and CDR2 EKD. The CDR3 has 16 amino acids. The CDR3 DNA reads as TGTGCCTGTGACGCCGTTGGGGGATATTCTGGCGATAAACTCATCTTT. Translated, it gives CACDAVGGYSGDKLIF.

In its sample, this clone is medium-sized. The junction departs from germline at one end; a sequencing error may be responsible. The J gene is TRDJ1, the V gene TRDV2, with 9 bases lining up with TRDD3. This CDR3 has 14 amino acids. Germline V CDR1 and CDR2: GEAIGNYY, EKD. The CDR3 coding sequence is TGTGCCTGTGACTCCTGGGGGATCTTCGATAGACTCATCTTT. Protein: CACDSWGIFDRLIF.

The chain has TRDV2 and TRDJ3; 8 positions agree with TRDD3. The germline CDR1 and CDR2 sequences are GEAIGNYY and EKD. The CDR3 loop spans 20 amino acids. V was pared by 3 bases and J by 21 bases, with 33 bases of the junction left unmatched. CDR3 loop: CACDGATGGISSWDTRQTFF. The CDR3 region has the DNA TGTGCCTGTGACGGGGCTACTGGGGGTATTAGCTCCTGGGACACCCGACAAACGTTTTTC.

Details on this clone: The junction departs from germline at one end; a sequencing error may be responsible. Other DNA sequences of this sample code for an identical CDR3. The rearrangement uses TRDV2 and TRDJ3; perhaps TRDD3 as D (6 bases). The CDR3 is made up of 20 amino acids. Germline V gene data show CDR1 as GEAIGNYY and CDR2 as EKD. CDR3 loop: CACDTAGRYAPSWDTRQMFF. In DNA form, the CDR3 reads TGCGCCTGTGACACCGCCGGGAGATACGCTCCCTCCTGGGACACCCGACAGATGTTTTTC.

The chain joins TRDV1 to TRDJ1; 11 positions agree with TRDD3. Germline lookup yields CDR1 TSWWSYY and CDR2 QGS. The CDR3 loop spans 21 amino acids. Germline trimming cut 5 bases from V and 4 bases from J; bases unmatched to any gene: 24. The CDR3 region is CALGKHPTSKGLGDTLDKLIF. CDR3 coding DNA: TGTGCTCTTGGGAAACACCCTACCAGTAAGGGTCTGGGGGATACTCTCGATAAACTCATCTTT.

This clone was found a few times. The protein recorded in TCRdb matches a much larger clone and deviates from this DNA's translation at residue 4, suggesting a read error; the protein here is obtained by translating the DNA. The CDR3 bases are TGTGCCTGTGGTATACTGGGGGATATTTCGACCGATAAACTCATCTTT. This codes for CACGILGDISTDKLIF. The gene calls are TRDV2 and TRDJ1; 11 positions agree with TRDD3. V dropped 5 bases and J dropped 2; count of bases not matched to a gene: 9. This CDR3 contains 16 residues. Germline values: CDR1 GEAIGNYY, CDR2 EKD.

About this clone: The likely explanation is a read error, given a far larger clone one base away. The V gene is TRDV2, the J gene TRDJ1, with TRDD3 identical over 13 bases. This CDR3 contains 19 residues. J gave up 0 bases and V 0 bases, and 9 bases lay outside the gene matches. Per germline, CDR1 GEAIGNYY and CDR2 EKD. In DNA form, the CDR3 reads TGTGCCTGTGACACCACTGGGGGATACGAGACCTTGTACACCGATAAACTCATCTTT. Protein sequence: CACDTTGGYETLYTDKLIF.

This clone was observed a handful of times. Given a far larger clone just one base away, this is likely a sequencing read error. The same CDR3 is also encoded by other DNA sequences in this sample. CDR3 coding DNA: TGTGCCTGTGACCCCGTCACTGGAATCTCGTACACCGATAAACTCATCTTC. The encoded protein is CACDPVTGISYTDKLIF. This chain uses TRDV2 with TRDJ1, with D maybe TRDD3 (5 bases). The CDR3 loop spans 17 amino acids. Germline CDR1 is GEAIGNYY and CDR2 is EKD.

The sample holds a few counts of this clone. Given a much more abundant clone one base away, this may be a read error. The J gene is TRDJ1, the V gene TRDV2; 8 bases match TRDD3. The germline gives CDR1 GEAIGNYY, CDR2 EKD. CDR3 length: 14 amino acids. V shed 5 bases, J shed 1 base, and the junction held 5 bases outside the gene matches. The DNA of the CDR3 is TGTGCCTGTGTCCTACTGGGGGGCACCGATAAACTCATCTTT. Its protein product is CACVLLGGTDKLIF.

This clone was detected only a few times. This likely reflects a read error, since a far larger clone is one base away. V and J are TRDV2 and TRDJ1; 9 bases line up with TRDD3. Germline CDR1 reads GEAIGNYY; CDR2 reads EKD. This CDR3 region has 14 residues. CDR3 bases: TGTGCCCGTGATGACTGGGGGACAACCGATAAACTCATCTTT. Translation: CARDDWGTTDKLIF.

This clone has only a few counts. A read error may be the cause here, since a much bigger clone is one base away. The same CDR3 arises from other DNA sequences in this sample as well. This chain links TRDV2 with TRDJ2, with 9 nucleotides matching TRDD3. V gave up 7 bases and J gave up 1 base; unmatched junction bases: 6. Per the germline V gene, CDR1 is GEAIGNYY and CDR2 is EKD. There are 15 residues in the CDR3. CDR3: CACDLLGDLTAQLFF. DNA for the CDR3: TGTGCCTGCGACTTACTGGGGGATTTGACAGCACAACTCTTCTTT.

This clone was observed a few times. This rearrangement joins TRDV1 to TRDJ1; 13 nucleotides line up with TRDD3. The CDR3 covers 21 residues. CDR1 and CDR2 from the germline V gene are TSWWSYY and QGS. J lost 3 bases, V lost 2 bases, and 18 bases had no gene match. The CDR3 loop is CALGEWMFFPVLGDTPDKLIF. Written as DNA, the CDR3 is TGTGCTCTTGGGGAATGGATGTTCTTCCCTGTACTGGGGGATACGCCCGATAAACTCATCTTT.